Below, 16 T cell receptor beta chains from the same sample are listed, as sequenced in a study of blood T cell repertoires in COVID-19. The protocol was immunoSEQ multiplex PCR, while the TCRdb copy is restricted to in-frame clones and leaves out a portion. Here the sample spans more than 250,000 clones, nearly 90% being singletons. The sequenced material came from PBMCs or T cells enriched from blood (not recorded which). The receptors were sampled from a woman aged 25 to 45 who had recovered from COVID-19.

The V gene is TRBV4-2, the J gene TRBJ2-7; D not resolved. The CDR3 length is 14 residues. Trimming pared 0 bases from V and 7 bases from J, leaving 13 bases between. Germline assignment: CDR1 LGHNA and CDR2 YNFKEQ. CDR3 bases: TGTGCCAGCAGCCAAGATCTGGGCCTCTTTGAGCAGTACTTC. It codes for CASSQDLGLFEQYF.

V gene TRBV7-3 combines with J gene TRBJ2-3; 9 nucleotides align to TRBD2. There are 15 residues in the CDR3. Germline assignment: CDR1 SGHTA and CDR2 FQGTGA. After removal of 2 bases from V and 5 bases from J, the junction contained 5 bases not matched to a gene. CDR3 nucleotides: TGTGCCAGCAGCTTAGCGGGGGGGCCGGTAGATACGCAGTATTTT. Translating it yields CASSLAGGPVDTQYF.

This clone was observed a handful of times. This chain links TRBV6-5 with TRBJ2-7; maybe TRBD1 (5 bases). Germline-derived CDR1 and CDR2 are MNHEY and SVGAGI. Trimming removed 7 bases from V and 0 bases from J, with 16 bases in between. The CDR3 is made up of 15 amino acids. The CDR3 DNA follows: TGTGCCAGCACCCCCTGGGCGGACAACTCCTACGAGCAGTACTTC. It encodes CASTPWADNSYEQYF.

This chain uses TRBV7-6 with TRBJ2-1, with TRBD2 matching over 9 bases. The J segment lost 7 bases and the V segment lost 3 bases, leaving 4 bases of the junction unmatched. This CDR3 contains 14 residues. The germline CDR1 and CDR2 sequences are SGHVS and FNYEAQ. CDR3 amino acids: CASSFSGGVNEQFF. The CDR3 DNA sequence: TGTGCCAGCAGCTTTAGCGGGGGCGTGAATGAGCAGTTCTTC.

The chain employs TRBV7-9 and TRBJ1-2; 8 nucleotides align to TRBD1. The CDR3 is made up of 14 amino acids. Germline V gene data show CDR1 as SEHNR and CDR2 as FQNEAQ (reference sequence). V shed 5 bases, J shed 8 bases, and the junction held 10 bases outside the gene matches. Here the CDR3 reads CASSPTGQASGYTF. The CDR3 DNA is TGTGCCAGCAGCCCTACGGGACAGGCCTCGGGCTACACCTTC.

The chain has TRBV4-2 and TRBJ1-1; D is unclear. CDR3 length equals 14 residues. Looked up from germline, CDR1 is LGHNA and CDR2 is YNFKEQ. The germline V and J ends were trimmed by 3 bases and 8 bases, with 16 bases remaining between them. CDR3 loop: CASSQMGWAFEAFF. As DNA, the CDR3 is TGTGCCAGCAGCCAGATGGGTTGGGCTTTCGAAGCTTTCTTT.

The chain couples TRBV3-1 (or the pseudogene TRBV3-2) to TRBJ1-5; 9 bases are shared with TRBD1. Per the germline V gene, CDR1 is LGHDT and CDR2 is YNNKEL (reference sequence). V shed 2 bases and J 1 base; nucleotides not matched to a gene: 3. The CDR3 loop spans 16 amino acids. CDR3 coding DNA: TGTGCCAGCAGCCAATGGGGACAGGGAAGCAATCAGCCCCAGCATTTT. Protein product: CASSQWGQGSNQPQHF.

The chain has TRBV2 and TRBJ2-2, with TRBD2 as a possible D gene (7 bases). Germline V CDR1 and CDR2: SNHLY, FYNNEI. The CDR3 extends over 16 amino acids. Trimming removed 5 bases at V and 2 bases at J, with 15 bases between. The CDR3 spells CASSSPGGSNTGELFF. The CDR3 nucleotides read TGTGCCAGCAGTTCTCCGGGGGGCAGTAACACCGGGGAGCTGTTTTTT.

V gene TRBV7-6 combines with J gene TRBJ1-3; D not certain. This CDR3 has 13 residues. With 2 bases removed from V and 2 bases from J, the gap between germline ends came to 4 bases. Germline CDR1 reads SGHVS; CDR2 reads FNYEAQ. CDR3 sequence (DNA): TGTGCCAGCAGCTTAACAGCTGGAAACACCATATATTTT. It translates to CASSLTAGNTIYF.

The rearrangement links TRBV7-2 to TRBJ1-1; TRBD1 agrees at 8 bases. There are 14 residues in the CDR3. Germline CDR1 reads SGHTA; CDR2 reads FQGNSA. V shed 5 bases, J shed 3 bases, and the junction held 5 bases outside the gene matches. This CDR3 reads CASSVRGQYTEAFF. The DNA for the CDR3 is TGTGCCAGCAGCGTCAGGGGGCAGTACACTGAAGCTTTCTTT.

The CDR3 spells CASSQDTFSGNTIYF. In DNA, the CDR3 is TGTGCCAGCAGCCAGGACACATTCTCTGGAAACACCATATATTTT. The gene calls are TRBV3-1 (or the pseudogene TRBV3-2) and TRBJ1-3; TRBD1 might be the D (5 bases). The CDR3 length is 15 residues. Germline V gene data show CDR1 as LGHDT and CDR2 as YNNKEL (reference sequence). Trimming shortened V by 3 bases and J by 0 bases, and 9 bases separated the two germline ends.

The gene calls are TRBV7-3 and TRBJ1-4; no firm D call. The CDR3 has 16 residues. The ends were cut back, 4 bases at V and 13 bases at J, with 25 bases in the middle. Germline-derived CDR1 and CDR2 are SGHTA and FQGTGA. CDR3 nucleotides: TGTGCCAGCAGCTCCATCTTTTACGGAGAACCCTTAGTACTGTTTTTT. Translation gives CASSSIFYGEPLVLFF.

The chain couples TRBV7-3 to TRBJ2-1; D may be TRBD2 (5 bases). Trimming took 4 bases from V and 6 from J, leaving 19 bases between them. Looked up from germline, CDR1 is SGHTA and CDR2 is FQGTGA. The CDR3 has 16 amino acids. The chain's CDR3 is CASSSIIGVGPNEQFF. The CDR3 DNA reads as TGTGCCAGCAGCTCCATAATCGGGGTTGGGCCCAATGAGCAGTTCTTC.

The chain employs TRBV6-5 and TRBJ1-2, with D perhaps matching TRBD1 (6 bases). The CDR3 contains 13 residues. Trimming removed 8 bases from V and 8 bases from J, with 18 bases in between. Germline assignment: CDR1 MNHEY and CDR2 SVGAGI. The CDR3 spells CASGQAGAGGYTF. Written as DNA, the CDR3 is TGTGCCAGCGGACAAGCGGGGGCGGGCGGCTACACCTTC.

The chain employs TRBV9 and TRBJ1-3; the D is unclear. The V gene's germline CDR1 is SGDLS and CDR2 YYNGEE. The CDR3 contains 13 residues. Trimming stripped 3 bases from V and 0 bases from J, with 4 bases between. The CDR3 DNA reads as TGTGCCAGCAGCGACAGCTCTGGAAACACCATATATTTT. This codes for CASSDSSGNTIYF.

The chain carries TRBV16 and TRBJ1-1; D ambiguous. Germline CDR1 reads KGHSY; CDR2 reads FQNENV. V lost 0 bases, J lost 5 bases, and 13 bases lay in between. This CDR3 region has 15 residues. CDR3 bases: TGTGCCAGCAGCCAATCGCGGCTAGGAGGTACTGAAGCTTTCTTT. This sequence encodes CASSQSRLGGTEAFF.